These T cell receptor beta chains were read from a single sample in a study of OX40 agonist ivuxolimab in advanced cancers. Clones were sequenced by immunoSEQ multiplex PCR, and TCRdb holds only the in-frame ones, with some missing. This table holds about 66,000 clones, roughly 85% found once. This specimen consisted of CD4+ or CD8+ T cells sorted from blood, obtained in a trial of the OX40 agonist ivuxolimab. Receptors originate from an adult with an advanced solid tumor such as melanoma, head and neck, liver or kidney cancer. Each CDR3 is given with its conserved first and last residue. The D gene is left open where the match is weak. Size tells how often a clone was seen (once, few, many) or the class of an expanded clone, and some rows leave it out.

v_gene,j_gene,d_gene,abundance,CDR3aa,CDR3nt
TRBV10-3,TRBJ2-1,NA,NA,CAIRSDREGNEQFF,TGTGCCATCAGATCGGACAGGGAGGGCAATGAGCAGTTCTTC
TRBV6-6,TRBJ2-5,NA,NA,CASRRTETQYF,TGTGCCAGCAGGCGTACGGAGACCCAGTACTTC
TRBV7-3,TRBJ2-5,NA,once,CASSSGAGETQYF,TGTGCCAGCAGCTCGGGCGCGGGGGAGACCCAGTACTTC
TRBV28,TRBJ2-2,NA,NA,CASSRRGELFF,TGTGCCAGCAGTAGGAGGGGGGAGCTGTTTTTT
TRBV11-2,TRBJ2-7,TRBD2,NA,CASSFGLATEQYF,TGTGCCAGCAGCTTCGGACTAGCGACCGAGCAGTACTTC
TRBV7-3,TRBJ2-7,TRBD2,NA,CASSSPRTSGVHSISYEQYF,TGTGCCAGCAGTTCCCCTCGGACTAGCGGGGTCCATTCTATAAGCTACGAGCAGTACTTC
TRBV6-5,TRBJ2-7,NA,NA,CASTEGIGTYEQYF,TGTGCCAGCACGGAGGGGATAGGGACCTACGAGCAGTACTTC
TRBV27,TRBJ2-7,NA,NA,CASTNEQYF,TGTGCCAGCACCAACGAGCAGTACTTC
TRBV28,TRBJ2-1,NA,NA,CASRQYNEQFF,TGTGCCAGCAGACAATACAATGAGCAGTTCTTC
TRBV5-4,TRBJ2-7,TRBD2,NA,CASSLGTSGMVEQYF,TGTGCCAGCAGCTTAGGGACTAGCGGGATGGTCGAGCAGTACTTC
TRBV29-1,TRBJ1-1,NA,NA,CSVPTSGGTEAFF,TGCAGCGTCCCAACTAGTGGGGGAACTGAAGCTTTCTTT
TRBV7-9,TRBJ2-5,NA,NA,CASSFTRTETQYF,TGTGCCAGCAGCTTTACGAGGACAGAGACCCAGTACTTC
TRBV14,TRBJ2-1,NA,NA,CASSQDLGSYEQFF,TGTGCCAGCAGCCAAGATCTTGGGAGCTATGAGCAGTTCTTC
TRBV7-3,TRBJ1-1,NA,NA,CASSLRSGITEAFF,TGTGCCAGCAGCTTAAGGAGTGGGATCACTGAAGCTTTCTTT
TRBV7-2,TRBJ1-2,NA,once,CASSPRGGYYGYTF,TGTGCCAGCAGCCCCCGTGGAGGGTACTATGGCTACACCTTC
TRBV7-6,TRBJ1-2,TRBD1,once,CASSLSSGGAGYTF,TGTGCCAGCAGCTTGAGCTCAGGGGGCGCTGGCTACACCTTC
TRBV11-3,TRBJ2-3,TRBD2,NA,CASSLGGSSTDTQYF,TGTGCCAGCAGCTTGGGCGGGAGCAGCACAGATACGCAGTATTTT
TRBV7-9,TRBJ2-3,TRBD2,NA,CASSFGGSAQYF,TGTGCCAGCAGCTTCGGGGGGAGTGCGCAGTATTTT
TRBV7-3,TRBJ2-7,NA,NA,CASSDSYEQYF,TGTGCCAGCAGTGACTCCTACGAGCAGTACTTC
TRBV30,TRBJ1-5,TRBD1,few,CAWSEGGENQPQHF,TGTGCCTGGAGTGAAGGGGGCGAAAATCAGCCCCAGCATTTT
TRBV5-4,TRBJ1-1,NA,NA,CASSQGLLAEAFF,TGTGCCAGCAGCCAGGGGCTTTTGGCTGAAGCTTTCTTT
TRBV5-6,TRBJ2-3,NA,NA,CASTVRTPGADTQYF,TGTGCCAGCACCGTGAGGACCCCGGGCGCAGATACGCAGTATTTT
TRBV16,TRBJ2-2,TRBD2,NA,CASSRRAGGTNTGELFF,TGTGCCAGCAGCCGAAGGGCGGGAGGTACGAACACCGGGGAGCTGTTTTTT
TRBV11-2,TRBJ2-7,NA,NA,CASSHGTLTYEQYF,TGTGCCAGCAGTCACGGGACGTTGACCTACGAGCAGTACTTC
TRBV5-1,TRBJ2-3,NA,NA,CASSPVTVSDTQYF,TGCGCCAGCAGCCCAGTCACAGTTTCAGATACGCAGTATTTT
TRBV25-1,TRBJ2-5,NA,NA,CASSFHPETQYF,TGTGCCAGCAGTTTCCACCCAGAGACCCAGTACTTC
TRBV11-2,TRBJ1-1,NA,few,CASSLDRLLANTEAFF,TGTGCCAGCAGCTTAGACAGACTATTGGCGAACACTGAAGCTTTCTTT
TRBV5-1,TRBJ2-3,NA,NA,CASSLIVPRFTDTQYF,TGCGCCAGCAGCTTGATTGTTCCCAGATTCACAGATACGCAGTATTTT
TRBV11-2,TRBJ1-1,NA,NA,CASSFVDLWTEAFF,TGTGCCAGCAGCTTCGTGGACCTGTGGACTGAAGCTTTCTTT
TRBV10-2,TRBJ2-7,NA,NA,CASSEFSGSYEQYF,TGCGCCAGCAGTGAGTTTAGCGGATCCTACGAGCAGTACTTC
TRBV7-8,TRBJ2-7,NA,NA,CASSPYSYEQYF,TGTGCCAGCAGCCCCTATTCCTACGAGCAGTACTTC
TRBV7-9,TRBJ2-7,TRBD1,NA,CASSFPGTGRAYEQYF,TGTGCCAGCAGCTTCCCCGGGACAGGACGCGCCTACGAGCAGTACTTC
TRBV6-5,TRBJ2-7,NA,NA,CASSYSRGYYEQYF,TGTGCCAGCAGTTACTCACGCGGGTACTACGAGCAGTACTTC
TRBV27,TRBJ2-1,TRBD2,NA,CASSSVGLAGPNEQFF,TGTGCCAGCAGTTCCGTGGGACTAGCGGGCCCCAATGAGCAGTTCTTC
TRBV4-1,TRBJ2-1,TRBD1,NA,CASSQPGQGNNEQFF,TGCGCCAGCAGCCAGCCAGGACAGGGTAACAATGAGCAGTTCTTC
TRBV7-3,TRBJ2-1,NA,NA,CASSPGRTTTYNEQFF,TGTGCCAGCAGCCCCGGTCGGACTACTACCTACAATGAGCAGTTCTTC
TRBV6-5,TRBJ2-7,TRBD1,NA,CASSPDRGSYEQYF,TGTGCCAGCAGCCCTGACAGGGGGTCCTACGAGCAGTACTTC
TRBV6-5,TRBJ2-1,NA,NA,CASSYADRPYNEQFF,TGTGCCAGCAGTTACGCCGACAGGCCCTACAATGAGCAGTTCTTC
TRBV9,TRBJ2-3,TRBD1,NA,CASSVLDRVGTDTQYF,TGTGCCAGCAGCGTATTGGACAGGGTCGGCACAGATACGCAGTATTTT
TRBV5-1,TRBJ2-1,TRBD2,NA,CASRPIRLANIYNEQFF,TGCGCCAGCAGACCGATCCGACTAGCCAACATTTACAATGAGCAGTTCTTC
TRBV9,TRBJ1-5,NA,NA,CASSVSTQHF,TGTGCCAGCAGCGTATCGACCCAGCATTTT
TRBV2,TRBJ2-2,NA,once,CASSEGHLTNTGELFF,TGTGCCAGCAGTGAGGGACACCTGACGAACACCGGGGAGCTGTTTTTT
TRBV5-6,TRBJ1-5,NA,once,CASSLAAADSNQPQHF,TGTGCCAGCAGCTTGGCGGCAGCTGATAGCAATCAGCCCCAGCATTTT
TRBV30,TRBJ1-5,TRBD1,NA,CAWSVGRGRAYQPQHF,TGTGCCTGGAGTGTAGGCAGGGGGAGGGCCTATCAGCCCCAGCATTTT
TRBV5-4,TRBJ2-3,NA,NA,CASRRATDGSDTQYF,TGTGCCAGCAGAAGGGCCACTGATGGGTCAGATACGCAGTATTTT
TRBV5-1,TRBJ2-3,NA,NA,CASSTPRQGGTDTQYF,TGCGCCAGCAGCACCCCCCGCCAGGGTGGCACAGATACGCAGTATTTT
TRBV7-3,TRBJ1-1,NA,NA,CASSLGFGLNTEAFF,TGTGCCAGCAGCTTAGGTTTTGGGTTGAACACTGAAGCTTTCTTT
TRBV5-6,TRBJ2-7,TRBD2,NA,CASSLQDGRYEQYF,TGTGCCAGCAGCTTGCAGGACGGGAGGTACGAGCAGTACTTC
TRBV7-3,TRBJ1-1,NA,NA,CASSLTGVNTEAFF,TGTGCCAGCAGCTTAACGGGGGTCAACACTGAAGCTTTCTTT
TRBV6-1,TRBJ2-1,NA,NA,CASSENRVYGQFF,TGTGCCAGCAGTGAAAACCGGGTTTATGGGCAGTTCTTC
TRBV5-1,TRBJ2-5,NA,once,CASSSTLPTRGETQYF,TGCGCCAGCAGCTCGACCCTACCGACTAGGGGGGAGACCCAGTACTTC
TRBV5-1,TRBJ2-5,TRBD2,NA,CASSRGGEAETQYF,TGCGCCAGCAGCCGCGGGGGAGAGGCGGAGACCCAGTACTTC
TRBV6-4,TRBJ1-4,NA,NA,CASRAATNEKLFF,TGTGCCAGCCGGGCCGCAACTAATGAAAAACTGTTTTTT